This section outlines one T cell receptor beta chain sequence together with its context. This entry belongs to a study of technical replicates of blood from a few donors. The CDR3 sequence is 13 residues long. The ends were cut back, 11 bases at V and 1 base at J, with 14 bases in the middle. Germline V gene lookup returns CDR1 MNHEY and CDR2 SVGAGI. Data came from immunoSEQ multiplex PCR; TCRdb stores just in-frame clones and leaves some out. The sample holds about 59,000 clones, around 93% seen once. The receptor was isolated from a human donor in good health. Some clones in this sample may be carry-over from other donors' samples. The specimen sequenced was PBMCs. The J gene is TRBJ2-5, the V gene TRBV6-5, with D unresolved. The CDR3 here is CASKASSQETQYF. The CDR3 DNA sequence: TGTGCCTCTAAGGCCTCTAGCCAAGAGACCCAGTACTTC.